The present T cell receptor (beta chain) was sequenced within a study of esophageal squamous cell carcinoma under preoperative chemotherapy (dated by TCRdb to between 2018 and 2020). For context, the study as a whole: TCR repertoires were profiled in both peripheral blood T cells and tumor-infiltrating lymphocytes. Repertoires were compared between samples taken before and after paclitaxel-nedaplatin therapy. A few patients with primary esophageal squamous cell carcinoma were included in the cohort. The study assessed how paclitaxel-nedaplatin chemotherapy affected T-cell receptor repertoires in patients with esophageal squamous cell carcinoma. Findings and caveats that apply to the study as a whole: Tumor-infiltrating lymphocytes after treatment appeared to come partly from peripheral T cells migrating into the tumor, rather than solely from local clonal changes. Only 5 or 6 patients with esophageal squamous cell carcinoma were analyzed, making for a small cohort. After chemotherapy, TCR diversity rose significantly in peripheral T cells, but this increase was not seen in tumor-infiltrating lymphocytes. Paclitaxel-nedaplatin therapy caused immediate and substantial changes in clonotype frequency, and abundant clones were more likely to contract than to amplify.

The sample's time point, from its label and the paper: after preoperative PTX-NDP chemotherapy. Patients received paclitaxel-nedaplatin as preoperative chemotherapy before surgery. This clonotype has more than one count but fewer than ten. The clone's antigen remains unknown. It has no much larger one-base neighbor in the sample; base qualities were not kept. From a lookup of the germline V gene, CDR1 and CDR2 are SGHVS and FQNEAQ. Deletion took 1 base off V and 4 bases off J, with a span of 8 bases between the germline ends. Taken from cysteine to phenylalanine, the CDR3 has 13 residues. Only the CDR3 DNA is retained, 39 bases long and in frame from the first base. Receptor amplification or capture employed PCR. Sequenced on a HiSeq X Ten. High-throughput sequencing was used to characterize TCR repertoires. The raw public data were reprocessed by TCRdb itself: fastp quality trimming at Q25, MiXCR clonotype calling, in-frame beta chains only. Each CDR3 protein appears once, grouped with its most common genes and DNA. Here the sample has around 30,000 distinct CDR3 sequences; around half occur a single time. The leading ten clones occupy roughly 23% of the sample.

The clonotype was recovered from a human donor with esophageal squamous cell carcinoma. The donor label of this sample is uncertain. Sample collection occurred from a patient given preoperative chemotherapy. The sequence links TRBV7-8 to TRBJ2-7; no D gene can be assigned with confidence. The CDR3 in this case is CASSLVGDYEQYF. The DNA is TGTGCCAGCAGCTTAGTTGGCGATTACGAGCAGTACTTC.